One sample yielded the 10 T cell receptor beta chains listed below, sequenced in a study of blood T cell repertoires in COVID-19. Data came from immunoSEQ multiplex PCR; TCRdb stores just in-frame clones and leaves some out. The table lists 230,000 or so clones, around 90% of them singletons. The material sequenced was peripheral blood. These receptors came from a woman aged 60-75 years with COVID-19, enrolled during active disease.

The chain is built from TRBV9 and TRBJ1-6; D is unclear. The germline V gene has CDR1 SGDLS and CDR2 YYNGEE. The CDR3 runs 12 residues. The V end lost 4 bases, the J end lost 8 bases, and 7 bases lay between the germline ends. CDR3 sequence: CASSRRDSPLHF. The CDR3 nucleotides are TGTGCCAGCAGCCGTAGAGATTCACCCCTCCACTTT.

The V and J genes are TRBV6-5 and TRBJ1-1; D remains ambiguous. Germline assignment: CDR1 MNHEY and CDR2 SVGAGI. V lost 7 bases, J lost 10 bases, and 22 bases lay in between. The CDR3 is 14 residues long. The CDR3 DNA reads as TGTGCCAGCACCTTCCGGTCCCACTTGCCGTCAGCTTTCTTT. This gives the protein CASTFRSHLPSAFF.

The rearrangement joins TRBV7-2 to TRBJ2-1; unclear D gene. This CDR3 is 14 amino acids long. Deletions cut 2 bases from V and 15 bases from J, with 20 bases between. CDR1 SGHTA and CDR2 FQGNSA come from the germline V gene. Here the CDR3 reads CASSLNLEAGRRFF. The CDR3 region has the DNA TGTGCCAGCAGCTTAAATCTGGAAGCAGGTCGTCGGTTCTTC.

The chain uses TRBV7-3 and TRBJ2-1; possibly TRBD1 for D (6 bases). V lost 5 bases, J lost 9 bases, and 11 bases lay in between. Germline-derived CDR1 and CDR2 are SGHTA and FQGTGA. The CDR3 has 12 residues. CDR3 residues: CASSADRTEQFF. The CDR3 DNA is TGTGCCAGCAGCGCCGACAGGACTGAGCAGTTCTTC.

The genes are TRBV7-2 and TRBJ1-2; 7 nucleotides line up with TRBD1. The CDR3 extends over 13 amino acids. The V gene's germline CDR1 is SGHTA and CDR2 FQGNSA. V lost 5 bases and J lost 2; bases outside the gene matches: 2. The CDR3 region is CASSRGQNYGYTF. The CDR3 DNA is TGTGCCAGCAGCCGGGGACAGAACTATGGCTACACCTTC.

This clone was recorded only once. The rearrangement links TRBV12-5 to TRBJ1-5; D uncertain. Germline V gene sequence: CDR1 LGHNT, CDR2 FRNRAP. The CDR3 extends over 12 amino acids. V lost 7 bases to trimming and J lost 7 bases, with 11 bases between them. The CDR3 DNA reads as TGTGCTAGTGCCCTGCGGGGACAGCCCCAGCATTTT. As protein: CASALRGQPQHF.

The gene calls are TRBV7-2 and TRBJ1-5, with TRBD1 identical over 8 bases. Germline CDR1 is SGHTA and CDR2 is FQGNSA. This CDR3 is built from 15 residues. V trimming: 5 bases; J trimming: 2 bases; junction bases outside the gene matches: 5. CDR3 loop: CASSDTGQGNQPQHF. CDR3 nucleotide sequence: TGTGCCAGCAGCGATACGGGACAGGGCAATCAGCCCCAGCATTTT. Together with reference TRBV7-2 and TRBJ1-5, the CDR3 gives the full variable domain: GAGVSQSPSNKVTEKGKDVELRCDPISGHTALYWYRQSLGQGLEFLIYFQGNSAPDKSGLPSDRFSAERTGGSVSTLTIQRTQQEDSAVYLCASSDTGQGNQPQHFGDGTRLSIL.

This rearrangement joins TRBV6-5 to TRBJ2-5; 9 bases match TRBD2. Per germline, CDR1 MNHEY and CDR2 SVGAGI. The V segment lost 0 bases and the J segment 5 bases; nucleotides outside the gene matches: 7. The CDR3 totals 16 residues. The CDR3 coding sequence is TGTGCCAGCAGTTACTCCGGCGGGGGGGCCGGGGAGACCCAGTACTTC. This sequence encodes CASSYSGGGAGETQYF.

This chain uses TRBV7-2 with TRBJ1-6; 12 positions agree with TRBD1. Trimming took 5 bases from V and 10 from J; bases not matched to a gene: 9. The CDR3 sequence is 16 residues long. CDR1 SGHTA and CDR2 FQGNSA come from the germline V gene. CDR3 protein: CASSPRGQGAESPLHF. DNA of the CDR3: TGTGCCAGCAGCCCGAGGGGACAGGGGGCTGAGTCACCCCTCCACTTT.

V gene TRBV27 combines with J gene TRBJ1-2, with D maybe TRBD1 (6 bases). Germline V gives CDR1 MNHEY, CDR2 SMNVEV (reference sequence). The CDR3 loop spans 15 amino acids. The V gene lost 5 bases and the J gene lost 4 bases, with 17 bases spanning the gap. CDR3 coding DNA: TGTGCCAGCAGTACCCTACCCACAGGGACCTATGGCTACACCTTC. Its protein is CASSTLPTGTYGYTF.